This T cell receptor beta chain is drawn from a study of tumor-infiltrating lymphocytes in oesophageal squamous cell carcinoma. This clonotype is deemed medium-sized. TCRdb called the PCR reads again in MiXCR, with one record for every CDR3 protein. The data contain approximately 12,000 distinct CDR3 sequences, 55% of them singletons. V was shortened by 2 bases and J by 9 bases, with 5 bases between the two germline ends. CDR1 is MNHNS and CDR2 is SASEGT in the germline V gene. The CDR3 covers 11 residues. Material: esophageal tumor tissue. The receptor was derived from a female donor with esophageal squamous cell carcinoma. The J gene is TRBJ2-4, the V gene TRBV6-1, with no clear D. Here the CDR3 reads CASSESRIQYF. The CDR3 coding sequence is TGTGCCAGCAGTGAAAGCCGCATTCAGTACTTC.